Reported below is one T cell receptor (beta chain). This clone's antigen is unknown. The sample holds no much larger clone one base away, and base qualities are not on file. This specimen belongs to a study of T cell responses to AZD1222 COVID-19 vaccine (dated by TCRdb to the early 2020s). For the study in its entirety: A total of roughly 240 trial participants underwent TCR sequencing, of whom about 210 received two doses of AZD1222 and around 26 received two doses of the MenACWY control vaccine. Trial participants were enrolled into age subgroups of 18-55, 56-69 and 70-plus years, which contained about 150, 27 and 61 TCR-sequenced participants, respectively.

Results the study describes overall, beyond this receptor: The vaccine-associated CD4 TCRs covered the entire spike protein, and the dominant responses fell in regions 160-218 and 743-854. No day 14 peak-response samples were available, so repertoires were characterized only after the peak T cell response. Conclusions about previously exposed vaccinees were limited because only a handful of AZD1222 recipients were SARS-CoV-2 seropositive at baseline. After two AZD1222 doses, spike-specific TCR breadth and depth were significantly higher than at day 0 and than in MenACWY recipients. Most participants were white British and females outnumbered males, and the authors suggested that clonal diversity may have been underestimated. Nearly half of unique spike-specific TCRs reportedly recognized epitopes outside regions mutated in the B.1.351 and B.1.1.7 variants. The 56-69-year group was small, and its depth increase did not reach significance, likely because of low power.

The CDR3 regions of human TCRbeta chains were analyzed by immunosequencing. Under the source paper's analysis protocol: TCRs in the repertoires were compared against a reference library of SARS-CoV-2-specific TCRs that had been generated with the MIRA antigen-specificity platform. Breadth was defined as the fraction of unique TCRs that were SARS-CoV-2-associated, and depth was defined as the fraction of total T cells that were SARS-CoV-2-associated. Using the MIRA data, each spike-specific TCR was assigned both to the spike region to which the TCR was reactive and to a CD4 or CD8 class. Log10-transformed breadth and depth values were compared by one-way ANOVA with Sidak's multiple comparisons tests. Held by TCRdb, this immuneACCESS table contains in-frame sequences only and omits some clones. Under half of the omission traces to an unresolved V gene where checked; the cause of the rest is unknown. The D gene and trimming were derived from the DNA, and the V and J assignments and clone size from that table. Here the sample has 130,000 to 150,000 clones; approximately 93% occur a single time. The biggest ten clones account for less than 15% of the sample.

CDR1 LGHDT and CDR2 YNNKEL are derived from the germline V gene (reference sequence). The germline ends are 11 bases apart after V is trimmed by 1 base and J by 2 bases. The CDR3 goes from the cysteine to the phenylalanine over 16 residues. Solely the CDR3 DNA is kept, with 48 bases framed from the first base. The time point label, as the study defines it: sample from adult after SARS-CoV-2 infection, after symptom onset. Two convalescent COVID-19 patients, sampled after symptom onset from adults with prior SARS-CoV-2 infection, were also TCR-sequenced for comparison. The clonotype was recovered from an adult who had recovered from COVID-19. Recombination joined TRBV3-1 (or the pseudogene TRBV3-2) with TRBJ2-2, and perhaps TRBD2 as D gene, on 5 matching bases. The material sequenced was peripheral blood, taken after recovery from COVID-19. The DNA sequence follows: TGTGCCAGCAGCCAAGTCGTAGGGAGAAACACCGGGGAGCTGTTTTTT. This encodes CASSQVVGRNTGELFF.